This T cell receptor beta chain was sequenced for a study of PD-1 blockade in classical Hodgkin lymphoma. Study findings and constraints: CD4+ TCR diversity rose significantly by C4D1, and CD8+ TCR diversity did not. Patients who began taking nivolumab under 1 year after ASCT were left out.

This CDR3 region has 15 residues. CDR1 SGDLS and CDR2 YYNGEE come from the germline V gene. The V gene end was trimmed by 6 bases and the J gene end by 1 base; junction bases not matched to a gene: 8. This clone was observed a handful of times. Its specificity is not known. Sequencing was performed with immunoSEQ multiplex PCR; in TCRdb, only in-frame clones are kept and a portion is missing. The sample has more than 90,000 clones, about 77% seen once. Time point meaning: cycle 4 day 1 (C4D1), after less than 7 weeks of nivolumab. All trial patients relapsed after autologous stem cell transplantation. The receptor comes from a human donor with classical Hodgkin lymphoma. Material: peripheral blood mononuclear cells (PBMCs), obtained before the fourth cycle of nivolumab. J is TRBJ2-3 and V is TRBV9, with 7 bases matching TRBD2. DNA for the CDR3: TGTGCCAGCACGTCAGAGGCGGGGGGCACAGATACGCAGTATTTT. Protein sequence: CASTSEAGGTDTQYF.